This T cell receptor beta chain emerged from a study of blood T cell repertoires in COVID-19. Study overall: Material from acute and convalescent COVID-19 was sourced from the United States, Italy and Spain. In each case, the material was cDNA or gDNA derived from T cells, B-cell-depleted T cells, or PBMCs.

In the original workflow: Amplification with reference gene primers provided the estimates of nucleated cell counts. Assay used: immunoSEQ multiplex PCR; TCRdb lists only in-frame clones, some missing. The DNA was the basis for D and trimming; V, J and clone size are from that table. This table holds approximately 210,000 clones, approximately 90% found once. Germline CDR1 and CDR2: MRHNA and SNTAGT. The CDR3 totals 16 residues. With 4 bases clipped from V and 6 bases from J, the junction kept 11 bases outside the gene matches. The sample taken for sequencing was peripheral blood. V and J are TRBV6-4 and TRBJ2-1, with 8 bases fitting TRBD2. The sequence was collected from a woman between 35 and 50 years old with acute or convalescent COVID-19. The CDR3 here is CASSVMSGGRSNEQFF. The CDR3 DNA is TGTGCCAGCAGTGTTATGTCGGGGGGGCGCTCCAATGAGCAGTTCTTC.